A selection of T cell receptor beta chains follows, all from one sample in a study of beta chain features in type 1 diabetes. Data came from immunoSEQ multiplex PCR; TCRdb stores just in-frame clones and leaves some out. Here the sample spans about 40,000 clones, approximately 49% being singletons. Sequenced material: central memory CD4+ T cells from blood. The receptors come from a woman between 18 and 29 years old in good health. Each CDR3 is given with its conserved first and last residue. D genes are given only for firm matches. Rows may omit the clone size; those that give it use once, few, many or a size class.

J: TRBJ1-2
size: NA
D: TRBD1
V: TRBV2
length: 13
CDR3: CASRSAGGSGYTF
DNA: TGTGCCAGCAGATCGGCAGGGGGTAGTGGCTACACCTTC

J: TRBJ2-7
size: NA
D: NA
V: TRBV25-1
length: 13
CDR3: CASRSTGPYEQYF
DNA: TGTGCCAGCAGAAGTACAGGGCCCTACGAGCAGTACTTC

J: TRBJ2-1
size: NA
D: NA
V: TRBV7-9
length: 14
CDR3: CASSLAAGDNEQFF
DNA: TGTGCCAGCAGCTTAGCAGCGGGCGACAATGAGCAGTTCTTC

J: TRBJ1-2
size: NA
D: TRBD1
V: TRBV10-3
length: 14
CDR3: CATGVTGKDYGYTF
DNA: TGTGCCACCGGCGTGACAGGGAAGGATTATGGCTACACCTTC

J: TRBJ1-2
size: once
D: NA
V: TRBV5-1
length: 12
CDR3: CASSNDRVGYTF
DNA: TGCGCCAGCAGCAACGACCGGGTGGGCTACACCTTC

J: TRBJ2-1
size: NA
D: NA
V: TRBV29-1
length: 13
CDR3: CSVSDFNYNEQFF
DNA: TGCAGCGTTAGCGATTTCAACTACAATGAGCAGTTCTTC

J: TRBJ1-1
size: few
D: TRBD1
V: TRBV29-1
length: 13
CDR3: CSVAQGTNTEAFF
DNA: TGCAGCGTTGCACAGGGGACTAACACTGAAGCTTTCTTT

J: TRBJ1-2
size: NA
D: NA
V: TRBV2
length: 12
CDR3: CASSEIGDGYTF
DNA: TGTGCCAGCAGTGAAATTGGAGACGGCTACACCTTC

J: TRBJ2-3
size: medium-sized
D: TRBD2
V: TRBV5-1
length: 14
CDR3: CASSSTSGTDTQYF
DNA: TGCGCCAGCAGCTCGACTAGCGGCACAGATACGCAGTATTTT

J: TRBJ2-7
size: NA
D: TRBD2
V: TRBV7-6
length: 14
CDR3: CASSSLAGGSEQYF
DNA: TGTGCCAGCAGCTCTTTAGCGGGAGGTAGTGAGCAGTACTTC

J: TRBJ2-7
size: NA
D: NA
V: TRBV6-5
length: 14
CDR3: CASSFPPGTYEQYF
DNA: TGTGCCAGCAGTTTCCCCCCGGGGACCTACGAGCAGTACTTC

J: TRBJ2-7
size: NA
D: TRBD2
V: TRBV10-3
length: 14
CDR3: CAIAASGKVGEQYF
DNA: TGTGCCATCGCAGCTAGCGGGAAGGTCGGCGAGCAGTACTTC

J: TRBJ2-2
size: few
D: TRBD1
V: TRBV5-4
length: 14
CDR3: CASSGTGSTGELFF
DNA: TGTGCCAGCAGCGGGACAGGGTCCACCGGGGAGCTGTTTTTT

J: TRBJ2-1
size: few
D: TRBD2
V: TRBV2
length: 13
CDR3: CASGGGEYGEQFF
DNA: TGTGCCAGCGGGGGAGGGGAGTATGGTGAGCAGTTCTTC

J: TRBJ2-1
size: NA
D: TRBD2
V: TRBV6-1
length: 15
CDR3: CASRGERGPYNEQFF
DNA: TGTGCCAGCAGGGGAGAGCGGGGGCCCTACAATGAGCAGTTCTTC

J: TRBJ1-5
size: NA
D: TRBD1
V: TRBV18
length: 19
CDR3: CASSELTGGGPLANQPQHF
DNA: TGTGCCAGCTCGGAGCTGACAGGGGGCGGACCCCTAGCAAATCAGCCCCAGCATTTT

J: TRBJ2-7
size: NA
D: TRBD1
V: TRBV19
length: 13
CDR3: CASAPDRGYEQYF
DNA: TGTGCCAGCGCCCCGGACAGGGGGTACGAGCAGTACTTC

J: TRBJ2-1
size: NA
D: NA
V: TRBV19
length: 14
CDR3: CASTADSSYNEQFF
DNA: TGTGCCAGTACCGCCGACAGCTCCTACAATGAGCAGTTCTTC

J: TRBJ2-2
size: NA
D: TRBD1
V: TRBV29-1
length: 15
CDR3: CSVEDGDRGTGELFF
DNA: TGCAGCGTTGAAGATGGAGACAGGGGTACCGGGGAGCTGTTTTTT

J: TRBJ2-2
size: once
D: TRBD2
V: TRBV5-5
length: 16
CDR3: CASSRVAGANTGELFF
DNA: TGTGCCAGCAGCCGAGTAGCGGGAGCGAACACCGGGGAGCTGTTTTTT

J: TRBJ2-2
size: NA
D: TRBD1
V: TRBV5-6
length: 15
CDR3: CASSLRGGETGELFF
DNA: TGTGCCAGCAGCTTGCGAGGGGGCGAGACCGGGGAGCTGTTTTTT

J: TRBJ2-7
size: NA
D: NA
V: TRBV6-1
length: 14
CDR3: CASREQGSSYEQYF
DNA: TGTGCCAGCAGGGAGCAGGGGTCCTCCTACGAGCAGTACTTC

J: TRBJ2-1
size: NA
D: TRBD1
V: TRBV30
length: 15
CDR3: CAWRKPGQGDMGQFF
DNA: TGTGCCTGGAGAAAACCGGGACAGGGTGATATGGGGCAGTTCTTC

J: TRBJ2-5
size: few
D: NA
V: TRBV2
length: 13
CDR3: CASISEYQETQYF
DNA: TGTGCCAGCATTAGCGAGTACCAAGAGACCCAGTACTTC

J: TRBJ2-3
size: NA
D: TRBD2
V: TRBV4-2
length: 14
CDR3: CASSQSGSIYTQYF
DNA: TGTGCCAGCAGCCAGAGCGGGAGTATCTATACGCAGTATTTT

J: TRBJ2-2
size: NA
D: NA
V: TRBV9
length: 18
CDR3: CASSVGVRGGVGTGELFF
DNA: TGTGCCAGCAGCGTAGGTGTGCGAGGGGGAGTTGGCACCGGGGAGCTGTTTTTT

J: TRBJ1-5
size: NA
D: NA
V: TRBV19
length: 15
CDR3: CASSIGSGEGQPQHF
DNA: TGTGCCAGTAGTATAGGTTCAGGGGAGGGTCAGCCCCAGCATTTT

J: TRBJ2-3
size: few
D: TRBD2
V: TRBV30
length: 15
CDR3: CASTLAGGGTDTQYF
DNA: TGTGCCTCCACACTAGCGGGAGGAGGCACAGATACGCAGTATTTT

J: TRBJ2-7
size: NA
D: NA
V: TRBV10-3
length: 12
CDR3: CAISVGDYEQYF
DNA: TGTGCCATCAGTGTAGGGGACTACGAGCAGTACTTC

J: TRBJ2-1
size: NA
D: NA
V: TRBV2
length: 12
CDR3: CASRYQGNEQFF
DNA: TGTGCCAGCAGGTACCAGGGGAATGAGCAGTTCTTC

J: TRBJ2-7
size: NA
D: NA
V: TRBV27
length: 13
CDR3: CASRDTQAYEQYF
DNA: TGTGCCAGCAGGGACACTCAGGCCTACGAGCAGTACTTC

J: TRBJ2-3
size: NA
D: TRBD2
V: TRBV29-1
length: 17
CDR3: CSVEDRTSGGIPDTQYF
DNA: TGCAGCGTTGAAGACCGGACTAGCGGGGGTATCCCAGATACGCAGTATTTT

J: TRBJ2-7
size: few
D: NA
V: TRBV5-1
length: 15
CDR3: CASSRAGTTPSEQYF
DNA: TGCGCCAGCAGCCGGGCGGGGACCACCCCTTCCGAGCAGTACTTC

J: TRBJ2-5
size: NA
D: NA
V: TRBV7-2
length: 13
CDR3: CASSFWHQETQYF
DNA: TGTGCCAGCAGCTTTTGGCACCAAGAGACCCAGTACTTC

J: TRBJ2-1
size: few
D: NA
V: TRBV14
length: 17
CDR3: CASSQDLVGGAYNEQFF
DNA: TGTGCCAGCAGCCAAGATCTCGTGGGAGGAGCCTACAATGAGCAGTTCTTC

J: TRBJ2-7
size: NA
D: NA
V: TRBV19
length: 16
CDR3: CASSIGEVYGSYEQYF
DNA: TGTGCCAGTAGTATTGGAGAGGTGTACGGATCCTACGAGCAGTACTTC

J: TRBJ2-3
size: NA
D: TRBD2
V: TRBV7-8
length: 15
CDR3: CASSLAGGGGYTQYF
DNA: TGTGCCAGCAGCTTAGCGGGGGGGGGAGGTTATACGCAGTATTTT

J: TRBJ1-3
size: NA
D: NA
V: TRBV7-6
length: 16
CDR3: CASSSFTGLSGNTIYF
DNA: TGTGCCAGCAGCTCCTTCACAGGCCTCTCTGGAAACACCATATATTTT

J: TRBJ2-1
size: NA
D: TRBD1
V: TRBV15
length: 14
CDR3: CATSRRDSYNEQFF
DNA: TGTGCCACCAGCAGAAGGGACAGCTACAATGAGCAGTTCTTC

J: TRBJ2-2
size: few
D: TRBD1
V: TRBV5-6
length: 17
CDR3: CASSHGQGFLLVGELFF
DNA: TGTGCCAGCAGCCACGGACAGGGTTTTCTACTCGTCGGGGAGCTGTTTTTT

J: TRBJ2-3
size: few
D: TRBD2
V: TRBV9
length: 16
CDR3: CASSVRAGGPADTQYF
DNA: TGTGCCAGCAGCGTAAGAGCGGGGGGGCCTGCAGATACGCAGTATTTT

J: TRBJ2-5
size: NA
D: NA
V: TRBV30
length: 11
CDR3: CACDRWETQYF
DNA: TGTGCCTGCGACAGGTGGGAGACCCAGTACTTC